Following are 8 T cell receptor beta chains from one sample sequenced in a study of T cells in Graves' hyperthyroidism and ophthalmopathy. Amplified regions were TCR beta CDR3 sequences from RNA transcripts. A set of HTBI primers served as the primers for a first-round RT-PCR of the TCR CDR3. TCRdb itself ran the multiplex PCR reads through MiXCR, one entry per CDR3 protein. The sample consists of more than 600,000 distinct CDR3 sequences, approximately 16% of them appearing once. Input material: blood. The source is a man younger than 35 with Graves' hyperthyroidism.

This clonotype was found many times. The chain links TRBV5-1 to TRBJ2-1, with D possibly TRBD2 on 6 matching bases. The CDR3 extends over 14 amino acids. V lost 1 base and J 8 bases, leaving 13 bases between the germline ends. Germline lookup yields CDR1 SGHRS and CDR2 YFSETQ. The CDR3 coding sequence is TGCGCCAGCAGCTTGCGGGACTCCGACGATGAGCAGTTCTTC. This sequence encodes CASSLRDSDDEQFF.

Only a few counts were recorded for this clonotype. Written as DNA, the CDR3 is TGCAGCGTTGGGACTCCGAGCTCTGGGGCCAACGTCCTGACTTTC. It is translated as CSVGTPSSGANVLTF. The rearrangement uses TRBV29-1 and TRBJ2-6, with D possibly TRBD2 on 5 matching bases. The CDR3 runs to 15 residues. The ends were cut back, 4 bases at V and 0 bases at J, with 10 bases in the middle. Germline assignment: CDR1 SQVTM and CDR2 ANQGSEA. The variable domain in full, with the rest retrieved from reference TRBV29-1 and TRBJ2-6, is SAVISQKPSRDICQRGTSLTIQCQVDSQVTMMFWYRQQPGQSLTLIATANQGSEATYESGFVIDKFPISRPNLTFSTLTVSNMSPEDSSIYLCSVGTPSSGANVLTFGAGSRLTVL.

This clonotype was seen ten or more times. The rearrangement links TRBV2 to TRBJ1-5, with TRBD1 matching over 8 bases. Germline values: CDR1 SNHLY, CDR2 FYNNEI. The CDR3 extends over 15 amino acids. The trim removed 4 bases at V and 9 bases at J, leaving 11 bases unmatched. CDR3 sequence (DNA): TGTGCCAGCAGTGGGGGGACAGGTGCCGTTTCGCCCCAGCATTTT. Translating gives CASSGGTGAVSPQHF.

This clonotype was observed a handful of times. Given a much more abundant clone one base away, this may be a read error. The gene calls are TRBV11-1 and TRBJ2-7; 7 nucleotides align to TRBD2. Germline loops: CDR1 SGHAT, CDR2 FQDESV (reference sequence). The CDR3 extends over 14 amino acids. The CDR3: CASSLAGGFYKQYF. CDR3 bases: TGTGCCAGCAGCTTAGCGGGAGGGTTCTACAAGCAGTACTTC.

This clonotype has a count of ten or more. The rearrangement joins TRBV15 to TRBJ2-1; D uncertain. The length of the CDR3 is 14 residues. Germline CDR1 LNHNV, CDR2 YYDKDF (reference sequence). The V end lost 2 bases, the J end lost 8 bases, and 13 bases lay between the germline ends. DNA for the CDR3: TGTGCCACCAGCAGATTTGCCCGAGTTCATGAGCAGTTCTTC. The encoded protein is CATSRFARVHEQFF.

This clonotype was counted at least ten times. This chain joins TRBV6-1 and TRBJ1-5; tentative D call: TRBD1 (6 bases). This CDR3 has 13 amino acids. The V end lost 3 bases, the J end lost 5 bases, and 8 bases lay between the germline ends. Germline V CDR1 and CDR2: MNHNS, SASEGT. The CDR3 spells CASSDNRDQPQHF. The CDR3 DNA reads as TGTGCCAGCAGTGACAACAGGGATCAGCCCCAGCATTTT.

With respect to this clonotype: This may arise from a read error, as a much more abundant clone is one base away. Here the CDR3 omits its conserved ending phenylalanine or tryptophan, so a read error is the likely source. The chain has TRBV20-1 and TRBJ2-6; TRBD2 is a possible D gene (5 bases). Germline V gene data show CDR1 as DFQATT and CDR2 as SNEGSKA (reference sequence). Trimming shortened V by 0 bases and J by 0 bases, and 12 bases separated the two germline ends. The length of the CDR3 is 17 residues. The CDR3 sequence is CSARDGGLSSGANVLTS. CDR3 DNA: TGCAGTGCTAGAGACGGCGGGCTGAGCTCTGGGGCCAACGTCCTGACTTCC.

There are a few counts of this clonotype. One end of the junction varies from germline; a read error may be responsible. The CDR3 sequence: CASSPLTSGFYNGQFF. The CDR3 nucleotides read TGTGCCAGCAGTCCGCTGACTAGCGGGTTTTACAATGGGCAGTTCTTC. The chain has TRBV12-3 or TRBV12-4 and TRBJ2-1; 10 bases fit TRBD2. This CDR3 contains 16 residues.